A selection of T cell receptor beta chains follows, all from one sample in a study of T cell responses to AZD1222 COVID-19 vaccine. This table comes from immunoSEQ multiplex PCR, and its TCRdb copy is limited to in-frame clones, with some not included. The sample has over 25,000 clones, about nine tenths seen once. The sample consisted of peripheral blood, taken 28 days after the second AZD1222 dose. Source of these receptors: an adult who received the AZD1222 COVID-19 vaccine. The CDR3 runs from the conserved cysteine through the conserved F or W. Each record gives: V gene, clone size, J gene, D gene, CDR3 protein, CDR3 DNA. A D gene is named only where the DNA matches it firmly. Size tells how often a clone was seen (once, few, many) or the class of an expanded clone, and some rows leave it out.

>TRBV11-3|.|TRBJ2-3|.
CASSLGPATTDTQYF
TGTGCCAGCAGCTTAGGACCGGCTACCACAGATACGCAGTATTTT
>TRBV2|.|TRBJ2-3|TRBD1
CAGEGQGYGDTQYF
TGTGCCGGGGAAGGACAGGGCTACGGAGATACGCAGTATTTT
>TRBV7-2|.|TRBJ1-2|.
CASSLGDQRGYTF
TGTGCCAGCAGCTTAGGAGACCAACGGGGCTACACCTTC
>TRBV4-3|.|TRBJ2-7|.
CASRRGDGEQYF
TGCGCCAGCAGGCGAGGGGACGGCGAGCAGTACTTC
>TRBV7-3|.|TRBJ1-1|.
CASSLQGGPTEAFF
TGTGCCAGCAGCTTACAGGGAGGGCCCACTGAAGCTTTCTTT
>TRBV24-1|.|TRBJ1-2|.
CATHRWGGHYGYTF
TGTGCCACCCACCGATGGGGCGGCCACTATGGCTACACCTTC
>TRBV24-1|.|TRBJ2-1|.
CATPMMLSSRPYNEQFF
TGTGCCACCCCTATGATGCTCAGCTCTCGTCCCTACAATGAGCAGTTCTTC
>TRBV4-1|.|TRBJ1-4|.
CASSQAGGNNEKLFF
TGCGCCAGCAGCCAAGCCGGGGGAAATAATGAAAAACTGTTTTTT
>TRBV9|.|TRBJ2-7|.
CASSPGQSSYEQYF
TGTGCCAGCAGCCCCGGACAGTCCTCCTACGAGCAGTACTTC
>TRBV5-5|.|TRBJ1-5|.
CASSFTGDSNQPQHF
TGTGCCAGCAGCTTTACAGGAGATAGCAATCAGCCCCAGCATTTT
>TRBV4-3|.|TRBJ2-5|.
CASSQRALAGETQYF
TGCGCCAGCAGCCAACGCGCTCTGGCGGGGGAGACCCAGTACTTC
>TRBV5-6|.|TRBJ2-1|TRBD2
CASSLGLARNEQFF
TGTGCCAGCAGCTTGGGACTAGCGCGAAATGAGCAGTTCTTC
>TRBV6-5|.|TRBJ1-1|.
CASRKNTEAFF
TGTGCCAGCAGGAAGAACACTGAAGCTTTCTTT
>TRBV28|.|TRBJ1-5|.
CASSFRGRGNQPQHF
TGTGCCAGCAGTTTTAGGGGAAGGGGCAATCAGCCCCAGCATTTT
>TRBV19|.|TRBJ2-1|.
CASSIEETGNEQFF
TGTGCCAGTAGTATAGAGGAAACAGGGAATGAGCAGTTCTTC
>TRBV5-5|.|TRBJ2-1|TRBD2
CASRPALAGGNEQFF
TGTGCCAGCAGACCTGCCCTAGCGGGAGGGAATGAGCAGTTCTTC
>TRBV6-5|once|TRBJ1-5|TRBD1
CASRGTGVGNQPQHF
TGTGCCAGCAGGGGGACAGGAGTCGGCAATCAGCCCCAGCATTTT